Each of the 31 T cell receptor beta chains below was sequenced from the same sample in a study of CD8 T cells in ankylosing spondylitis. TCRdb redid the calling of the 5' RACE reads with MiXCR, one entry per CDR3 protein. The sample gives 300,000 to 400,000 distinct CDR3 sequences, more than 20% of which show up once; over 10% is in the top ten. The specimen was blood, either unsorted or a sorted T cell fraction (not recorded which). These receptors were collected from a male donor with ankylosing spondylitis or in good health (not recorded which).

This clonotype showed up just a few times. This chain uses TRBV29-1 with TRBJ2-7, with D possibly matching TRBD2 (6 bases). Germline lookup yields CDR1 SQVTM and CDR2 ANQGSEA. The CDR3 consists of 12 residues. V gave up 7 bases and J gave up 2 bases, with 12 bases separating them. The CDR3 spells CSARDSAYEQYF. CDR3 coding DNA: TGCAGCGCGCGGGACTCAGCCTACGAGCAGTACTTC.

The chain combines TRBV11-2 with TRBJ2-1; 7 bases line up with TRBD2. After removal of 8 bases from V and 3 bases from J, the junction contained 7 bases not matched to a gene. Germline V gives CDR1 SGHAT, CDR2 FQNNGV. There are 14 residues in the CDR3. For the CDR3, the DNA is TGTGCCAGCGGTCAGTGGGACTACTACAATGAGCAGTTCTTC. Protein product: CASGQWDYYNEQFF.

This clonotype came up a few times. The rearrangement links TRBV12-3 or TRBV12-4 to TRBJ2-7; the D call may be TRBD1 or TRBD2 (5 bases each). This CDR3 spans 14 amino acids. Deletions cut 6 bases from V and 5 bases from J, with 17 bases between. CDR3 sequence reads: CASSPTGRIDEQYF. CDR3 nucleotides: TGTGCCAGCAGCCCAACGGGGCGAATCGACGAGCAGTACTTC.

V and J are TRBV7-8 and TRBJ2-7; D might be TRBD2 (6 bases). The V end lost 0 bases, the J end lost 0 bases, and 9 bases lay between the germline ends. The CDR3 has 15 residues. The germline CDR1 and CDR2 sequences are SGHVS and FQNEAQ. CDR3 DNA sequence: TGTGCCAGCAGCTTAGCGTGGGGGGTCTCCTACGAGCAGTACTTC. This codes for CASSLAWGVSYEQYF.

The gene calls are TRBV18 and TRBJ2-3, with D hard to call. The V gene lost 0 bases and the J gene lost 3 bases, with 7 bases spanning the gap. The CDR3 is 14 residues long. CDR1 is KGHSH, CDR2 LQKENI, per germline. The chain's CDR3 is CASSPPVRTDTQYF. CDR3 DNA sequence: TGTGCCAGCTCACCACCCGTCAGAACAGATACGCAGTATTTT.

The CDR3: CASSRDDDGYYEQYF. The CDR3 DNA sequence: TGTGCCAGCAGCAGAGACGACGACGGATACTACGAGCAGTACTTC. The chain has TRBV11-2 and TRBJ2-7, with D unclear. This CDR3 spans 15 amino acids. CDR1 and CDR2 (germline): SGHAT, FQNNGV. V was cut by 5 bases and J by 3 bases, with 17 bases left in between.

This clonotype was recorded a few times. This chain links TRBV5-1 with TRBJ2-7, with D maybe TRBD1 (6 bases). This CDR3 is built from 14 residues. V lost 3 bases, J lost 1 base, and 11 bases lay in between. From germline, CDR1 is SGHRS and CDR2 YFSETQ. In nucleotides, the CDR3 is TGCGCCAGCAGCTCGATCCAGGGGTCCTACGAGCAGTACTTC. Translated, it gives CASSSIQGSYEQYF.

This clonotype appeared a few times. The V call is TRBV29-1, the J call TRBJ2-1; 8 positions agree with TRBD2. The CDR3 spans 16 residues. Germline CDR1 is SQVTM and CDR2 is ANQGSEA. V trimming: 3 bases; J trimming: 3 bases; junction bases outside the gene matches: 10. The chain's CDR3 is CSVEWGGGPVYNEQFF. The CDR3 region has the DNA TGCAGCGTTGAGTGGGGCGGGGGGCCGGTCTACAATGAGCAGTTCTTC.

Only a few counts were recorded for this clonotype. J is TRBJ1-1 and V is TRBV7-9; D not resolved. Germline V gene sequence: CDR1 SEHNR, CDR2 FQNEAQ (reference sequence). V was clipped by 4 bases and J by 1 base, with 7 bases between them. The length of the CDR3 is 13 residues. The CDR3 coding sequence is TGTGCCAGCAGCTCCCCCTGGAACACTGAAGCTTTCTTT. Residues: CASSSPWNTEAFF.

At least ten counts were recorded for this clonotype. V usage is TRBV6-5 and J usage is TRBJ2-2, with 7 bases identical to TRBD1. V was clipped by 6 bases and J by 2 bases; unmatched bases: 3. Germline V gene sequence: CDR1 MNHEY, CDR2 SVGAGI. The CDR3 is 14 residues long. The CDR3 nucleotides read TGTGCCAGCAGGTACAGGGGTAACACCGGGGAGCTGTTTTTT. Amino acids: CASRYRGNTGELFF.

This clonotype was observed a few times. The V gene is TRBV12-3 or TRBV12-4, the J gene TRBJ1-4; 11 positions match TRBD1. CDR3 length: 17 residues. V dropped 3 bases and J dropped 2; count of bases not matched to a gene: 5. The CDR3 sequence is CASSLEGQGVTNEKLFF. The CDR3 region has the DNA TGTGCCAGCAGTTTGGAGGGACAGGGGGTCACTAATGAAAAACTGTTTTTT.

This clonotype appeared a few times. The chain carries TRBV7-9 and TRBJ1-1; D not resolved. This CDR3 is built from 15 residues. Trimming took 1 base from V and 0 from J, leaving 9 bases between them. CDR1 and CDR2 from the germline V gene are SEHNR and FQNEAQ (reference sequence). The CDR3 DNA reads as TGTGCCAGCAGCTTAGGGATAGGGCTGAACACTGAAGCTTTCTTT. This sequence encodes CASSLGIGLNTEAFF.

This clonotype was observed a handful of times. V is TRBV20-1 and J is TRBJ2-1, with D perhaps matching TRBD1 or TRBD2 (5 bases each). CDR3 length: 14 amino acids. The germline V gene encodes CDR1 DFQATT and CDR2 SNEGSKA (reference sequence). V was pared by 3 bases and J by 1 base, with 10 bases between. This chain's CDR3 is CSASQGVSYNEQFF. The DNA of the CDR3 is TGCAGTGCTAGCCAGGGAGTGTCCTACAATGAGCAGTTCTTC.

This clonotype was counted ten times or more. The gene calls are TRBV28 and TRBJ1-5; D unresolved. This CDR3 contains 14 residues. Germline V CDR1 and CDR2: MDHEN, SYDVKM. Trimming removed 3 bases at V and 7 bases at J, with 13 bases between. The DNA of the CDR3 is TGTGCCAGCAGTTTGGGTCTGGGGAACCAGCCCCAGCATTTT. This gives the protein CASSLGLGNQPQHF.

The chain combines TRBV6-6 with TRBJ2-7; D might be TRBD2 (5 bases). The CDR3 runs 13 residues. V lost 5 bases, J lost 5 bases, and 13 bases lay in between. Looked up from germline, CDR1 is MNHNY and CDR2 is SVGAGI (reference sequence). In DNA form, the CDR3 reads TGTGCCAGCAGTATGGGCGGGTTGGACGAGCAGTACTTC. Translating gives CASSMGGLDEQYF.

This CDR3 is CATREDSAEAFF. The CDR3 nucleotides read TGTGCCACGCGCGAAGACAGCGCTGAAGCTTTCTTT. The rearrangement joins TRBV10-3 to TRBJ1-1; weak D call: TRBD1 (5 bases). Germline V CDR1 and CDR2: ENHRY, SYGVKD. The ends were cut back, 10 bases at V and 6 bases at J, with 15 bases in the middle. The length of the CDR3 is 12 residues.

V usage is TRBV29-1 and J usage is TRBJ2-7; D remains ambiguous. The CDR3 contains 15 residues. CDR1 and CDR2 (germline): SQVTM, ANQGSEA. The ends were cut back, 0 bases at V and 2 bases at J, with 14 bases in the middle. Here the CDR3 DNA reads TGCAGCGTTGAAGACCTCAGCAAGATGCCCTACGAGCAGTACTTC. Translated, it gives CSVEDLSKMPYEQYF.

The chain links TRBV9 to TRBJ1-2; the D is unclear. Germline lookup yields CDR1 SGDLS and CDR2 YYNGEE. The CDR3 runs 15 residues. V was pared by 3 bases and J by 4 bases, with 16 bases between. The CDR3 coding sequence is TGTGCCAGCAGCGCCGCACGCACGTTAATCTATGGCTACACCTTC. Amino acid sequence: CASSAARTLIYGYTF.

The rearrangement joins TRBV3-1 to TRBJ1-6, with a weak D call TRBD1 (5 bases). This CDR3 has 13 residues. In germline, CDR1 is LGHDT, CDR2 YNNKEL (reference sequence). V was clipped by 8 bases and J by 7 bases, with 12 bases between them. The CDR3 loop reads CASRGWGNSPLHF. The CDR3 nucleotides read TGTGCCAGCCGGGGTTGGGGGAATTCACCCCTCCACTTT.

The rearrangement links TRBV27 to TRBJ2-1; D assignment may be TRBD1 or TRBD2 (5 bases each). Per the germline V gene, CDR1 is MNHEY and CDR2 is SMNVEV (reference sequence). Trimming stripped 7 bases from V and 10 bases from J, with 23 bases between. The CDR3 runs to 15 residues. The CDR3 loop reads CASTPGTYDLEEQFF. The DNA of the CDR3 is TGTGCCAGCACTCCCGGGACCTACGACCTGGAGGAGCAGTTCTTC.

This clonotype came up many times. This chain uses TRBV6-5 with TRBJ2-5; D ambiguous. Trimming left V 2 bases short and J 4 bases short, with 8 bases between. Germline CDR1 is MNHEY and CDR2 is SVGAGI. CDR3 size: 13 residues. This chain's CDR3 is CASSYPPGETQYF. CDR3 nucleotide sequence: TGTGCCAGCAGTTACCCCCCCGGAGAGACCCAGTACTTC.

This clonotype was recorded once. V usage is TRBV7-3 and J usage is TRBJ2-5; TRBD1 is a possible D gene (6 bases). Trimming took off 2 bases at V and 4 bases at J, with 14 bases between the two ends. CDR1 is SGHTA and CDR2 is FQGTGA in the germline V gene. There are 15 residues in the CDR3. CDR3 residues: CASSLPVDRLETQYF. The CDR3 DNA reads TGTGCCAGCAGCTTACCCGTCGACAGGTTAGAGACCCAGTACTTC.

This sequence joins TRBV30 and TRBJ1-6; 11 positions agree with TRBD1. Per germline, CDR1 GTSNPN and CDR2 SVGIG (reference sequence). V was pared by 3 bases and J by 9 bases, with 4 bases of the junction left unmatched. This CDR3 spans 14 amino acids. CDR3 amino acids: CAWSRGTGGSPLHF. The CDR3 DNA sequence: TGTGCCTGGAGCAGAGGGACAGGGGGTTCACCCCTCCACTTT.

This chain uses TRBV2 with TRBJ2-2; no firm D call. In germline, CDR1 is SNHLY, CDR2 FYNNEI. Trimming took off 6 bases at V and 1 base at J, with 6 bases between the two ends. CDR3 length: 13 residues. This CDR3 is CASSPMNTGELFF. The CDR3 nucleotides are TGTGCCAGCAGCCCCATGAACACCGGGGAGCTGTTTTTT.

The gene calls are TRBV6-1 and TRBJ2-1; 8 nucleotides match TRBD1. V dropped 7 bases and J dropped 0; count of bases not matched to a gene: 5. The CDR3 loop spans 15 amino acids. The germline V gene encodes CDR1 MNHNS and CDR2 SASEGT. For the CDR3, the DNA is TGTGCCAGCACAAGACAGGGGAGCTCCTACAATGAGCAGTTCTTC. Translated, it gives CASTRQGSSYNEQFF.

This clonotype turned up a few times. This chain uses TRBV27 with TRBJ2-1; 8 nucleotides agree with TRBD2. J gave up 7 bases and V 2 bases, and 7 bases lay outside the gene matches. CDR1 MNHEY and CDR2 SMNVEV come from the germline V gene (reference sequence). The CDR3 is 15 amino acids. The chain's CDR3 is CASSLNGGAGNEQFF. The CDR3 DNA follows: TGTGCCAGCAGTTTAAACGGGGGGGCTGGGAATGAGCAGTTCTTC.

This clonotype has more than one count but fewer than ten. The chain recombines TRBV20-1 with TRBJ2-5, with TRBD2 matching 11 bases. Germline V CDR1 and CDR2: DFQATT, SNEGSKA (reference sequence). The CDR3 sequence is 15 residues long. V lost 5 bases and J lost 4; bases outside the gene matches: 9. As DNA, the CDR3 is TGCAGTGCTCGGACGACTAGCGGGGAGCTAGAGACCCAGTACTTC. This sequence encodes CSARTTSGELETQYF.

The chain carries TRBV11-2 and TRBJ2-3; 12 nucleotides align to TRBD2. The CDR3 is made up of 16 amino acids. V trimming: 1 base; J trimming: 7 bases; junction bases outside the gene matches: 6. Per the germline V gene, CDR1 is SGHAT and CDR2 is FQNNGV. CDR3 in DNA: TGTGCCAGCAGCTTAGGTAGACTAGCGGGGGAGAATACGCAGTATTTT. This codes for CASSLGRLAGENTQYF.

In this sample, this clonotype turned up a few times. The rearrangement uses TRBV6-6 and TRBJ2-7, with 8 bases matching TRBD1. The CDR3 loop spans 13 amino acids. The V segment lost 5 bases and the J segment 10 bases; nucleotides outside the gene matches: 10. Germline CDR1 is MNHNY and CDR2 is SVGAGI (reference sequence). In DNA, the CDR3 is TGTGCCAGCAGTAGTCCGGGACAGGACAGACAGTACTTC. Protein sequence: CASSSPGQDRQYF.

This clonotype was counted a few times. The genes are TRBV5-1 and TRBJ1-1, with a tentative D call TRBD1 (6 bases). This CDR3 spans 14 amino acids. CDR1 and CDR2 (germline): SGHRS, YFSETQ. V lost 1 base and J 6 bases, leaving 13 bases between the germline ends. The CDR3 loop is CASSLQPDSPEAFF. The CDR3 DNA sequence: TGCGCCAGCAGCTTGCAGCCGGACAGCCCTGAAGCTTTCTTT.

The sample holds a few counts of this clonotype. J is TRBJ2-1 and V is TRBV7-9; D may be TRBD2 (6 bases). The CDR3 has 15 residues. Germline V CDR1 and CDR2: SEHNR, FQNEAQ (reference sequence). The germline V and J ends were trimmed by 1 base and 2 bases, with 9 bases remaining between them. Here the CDR3 reads CASSLVLAAYNEQFF. In DNA, the CDR3 is TGTGCCAGCAGCTTAGTCTTAGCGGCCTACAATGAGCAGTTCTTC.